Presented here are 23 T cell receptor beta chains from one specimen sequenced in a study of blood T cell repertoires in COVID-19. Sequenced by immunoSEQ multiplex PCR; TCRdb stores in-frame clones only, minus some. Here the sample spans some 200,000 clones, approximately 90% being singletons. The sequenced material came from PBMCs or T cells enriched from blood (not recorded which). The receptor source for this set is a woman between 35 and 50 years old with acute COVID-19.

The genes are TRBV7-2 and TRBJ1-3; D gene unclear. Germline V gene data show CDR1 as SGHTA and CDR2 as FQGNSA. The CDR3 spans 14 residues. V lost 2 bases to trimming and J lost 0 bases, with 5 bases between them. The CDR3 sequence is CASSLRVSGNTIYF. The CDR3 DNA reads TGTGCCAGCAGCTTACGGGTCTCTGGAAACACCATATATTTT.

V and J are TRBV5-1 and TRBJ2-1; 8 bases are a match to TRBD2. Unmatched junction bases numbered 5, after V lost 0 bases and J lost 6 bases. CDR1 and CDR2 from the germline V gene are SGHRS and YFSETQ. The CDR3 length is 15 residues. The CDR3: CASSLVAGGTNEQFF. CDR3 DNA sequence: TGCGCCAGCAGCTTGGTGGCGGGGGGCACCAATGAGCAGTTCTTC.

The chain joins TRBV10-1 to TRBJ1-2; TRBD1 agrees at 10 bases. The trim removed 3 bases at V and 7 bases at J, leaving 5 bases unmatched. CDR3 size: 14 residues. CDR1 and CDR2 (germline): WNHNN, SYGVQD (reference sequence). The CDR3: CASSDDRGRAGYTF. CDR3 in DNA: TGCGCCAGCAGTGACGACAGGGGGCGGGCTGGCTACACCTTC.

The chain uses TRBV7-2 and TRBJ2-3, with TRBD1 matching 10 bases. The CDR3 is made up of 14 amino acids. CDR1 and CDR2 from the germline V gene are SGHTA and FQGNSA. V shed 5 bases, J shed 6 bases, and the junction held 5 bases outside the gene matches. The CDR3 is CASSRDRGSDTQYF. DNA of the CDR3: TGTGCCAGCAGCCGGGACAGGGGATCGGATACGCAGTATTTT. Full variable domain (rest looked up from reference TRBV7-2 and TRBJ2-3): GAGVSQSPSNKVTEKGKDVELRCDPISGHTALYWYRQSLGQGLEFLIYFQGNSAPDKSGLPSDRFSAERTGGSVSTLTIQRTQQEDSAVYLCASSRDRGSDTQYFGPGTRLTVL.

The CDR3 DNA reads as TGTGCCACCGCAGGGGACAAGACCTACGAGCAGTACGTC. Translated, it gives CATAGDKTYEQYV. This chain uses TRBV6-1 with TRBJ2-7, with D possibly being TRBD1 (6 bases). Per germline, CDR1 MNHNS and CDR2 SASEGT. The CDR3 is 13 amino acids. V was trimmed by 10 bases and J by 2 bases, leaving 15 bases between them.

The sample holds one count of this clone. Here the CDR3 DNA reads TGTGCCAGCAGCCTGGCACAGGGCTATGGCTACACCTTC. Its protein is CASSLAQGYGYTF. The chain is built from TRBV11-2 and TRBJ1-2; perhaps TRBD1 as D (6 bases). Trimming cost V 5 bases and J 4 bases, with 11 bases left between them. Germline V gives CDR1 SGHAT, CDR2 FQNNGV. This CDR3 contains 13 residues. Using reference TRBV11-2 and TRBJ1-2 for the parts outside the CDR3, the full variable domain is EAGVAQSPRYKIIEKRQSVAFWCNPISGHATLYWYQQILGQGPKLLIQFQNNGVVDDSQLPKDRFSAERLKGVDSTLKIQPAKLEDSAVYLCASSLAQGYGYTFGSGTRLTVV.

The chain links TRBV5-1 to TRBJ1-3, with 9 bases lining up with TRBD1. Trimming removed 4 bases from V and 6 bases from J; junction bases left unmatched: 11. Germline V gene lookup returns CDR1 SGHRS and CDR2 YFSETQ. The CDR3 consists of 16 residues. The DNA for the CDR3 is TGCGCCAGCAGCCGGTCCACAGGGGGCAACGAAAACACCATATATTTT. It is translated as CASSRSTGGNENTIYF.

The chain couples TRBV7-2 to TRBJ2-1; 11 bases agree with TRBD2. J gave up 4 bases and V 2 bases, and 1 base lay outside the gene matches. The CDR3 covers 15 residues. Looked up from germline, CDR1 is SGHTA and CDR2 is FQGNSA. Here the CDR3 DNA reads TGTGCCAGCAGCTTAACTAGCGGGGGTTACAATGAGCAGTTCTTC. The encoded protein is CASSLTSGGYNEQFF.

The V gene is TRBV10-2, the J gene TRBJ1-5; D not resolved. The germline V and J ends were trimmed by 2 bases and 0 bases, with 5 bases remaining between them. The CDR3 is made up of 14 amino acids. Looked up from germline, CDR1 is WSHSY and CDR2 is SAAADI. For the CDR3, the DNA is TGCGCCAGCAGTGAGGAACTTAGCAATCAGCCCCAGCATTTT. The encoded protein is CASSEELSNQPQHF.

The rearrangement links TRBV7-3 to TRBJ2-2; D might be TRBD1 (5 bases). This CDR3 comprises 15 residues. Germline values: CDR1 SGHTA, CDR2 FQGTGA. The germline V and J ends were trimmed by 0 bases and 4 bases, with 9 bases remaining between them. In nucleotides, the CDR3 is TGTGCCAGCAGCTTAACTTGGCAGGGCACCGGGGAGCTGTTTTTT. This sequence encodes CASSLTWQGTGELFF.

As DNA, the CDR3 is TGTGCCAGCAGTTACGAGACAGGGGCCAAAAACATTCAGTACTTC. Translation: CASSYETGAKNIQYF. The chain joins TRBV2 to TRBJ2-4, with 7 bases fitting TRBD1. The CDR3 spans 15 residues. The germline gives CDR1 SNHLY, CDR2 FYNNEI. V was clipped by 5 bases and J by 1 base; unmatched bases: 5.

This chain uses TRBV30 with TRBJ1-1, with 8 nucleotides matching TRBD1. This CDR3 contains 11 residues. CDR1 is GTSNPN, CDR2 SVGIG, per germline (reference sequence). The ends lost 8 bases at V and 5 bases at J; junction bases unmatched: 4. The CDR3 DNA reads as TGTGCCGGCTACAGGGGGACTGAAGCTTTCTTT. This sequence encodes CAGYRGTEAFF.

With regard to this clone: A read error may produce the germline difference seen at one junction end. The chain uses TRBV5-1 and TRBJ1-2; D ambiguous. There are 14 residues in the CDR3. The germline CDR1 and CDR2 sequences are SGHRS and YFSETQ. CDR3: CASSLGAGNDGYTF. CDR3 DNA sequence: TGCGCCAGCAGCTTGGGGGCCGGTAACGATGGCTACACCTTC.

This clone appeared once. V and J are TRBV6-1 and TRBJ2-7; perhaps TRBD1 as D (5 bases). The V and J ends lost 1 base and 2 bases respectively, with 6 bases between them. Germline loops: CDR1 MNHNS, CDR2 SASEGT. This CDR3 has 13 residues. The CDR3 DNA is TGTGCCAGCAGTGAAGGACAGCCCTACGAGCAGTACTTC. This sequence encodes CASSEGQPYEQYF.

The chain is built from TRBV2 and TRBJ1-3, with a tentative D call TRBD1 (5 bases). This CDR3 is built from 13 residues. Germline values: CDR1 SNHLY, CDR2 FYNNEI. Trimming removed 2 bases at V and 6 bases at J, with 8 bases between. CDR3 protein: CASSEWGPNTIYF. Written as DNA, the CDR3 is TGTGCCAGCAGTGAATGGGGCCCAAACACCATATATTTT.

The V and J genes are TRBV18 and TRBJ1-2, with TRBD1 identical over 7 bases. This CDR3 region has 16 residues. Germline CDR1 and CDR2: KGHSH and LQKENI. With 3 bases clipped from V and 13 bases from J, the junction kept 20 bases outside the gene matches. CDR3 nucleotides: TGTGCCAGCTCACCTGGACCGGGACAGACTTTGAGGGGGGTCACCTTC. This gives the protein CASSPGPGQTLRGVTF.

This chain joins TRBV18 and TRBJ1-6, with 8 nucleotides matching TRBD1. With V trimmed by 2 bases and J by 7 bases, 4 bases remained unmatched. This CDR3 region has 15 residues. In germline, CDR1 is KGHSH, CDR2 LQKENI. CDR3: CASSPSGQGNSPLHF. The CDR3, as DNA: TGTGCCAGCTCACCAAGCGGACAGGGCAATTCACCCCTCCACTTT.

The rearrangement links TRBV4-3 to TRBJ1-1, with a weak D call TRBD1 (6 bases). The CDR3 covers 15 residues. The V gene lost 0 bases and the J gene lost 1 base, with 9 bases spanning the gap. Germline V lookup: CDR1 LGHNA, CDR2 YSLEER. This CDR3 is CASSQERTANTEAFF. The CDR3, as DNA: TGCGCCAGCAGCCAAGAGAGGACAGCGAACACTGAAGCTTTCTTT.

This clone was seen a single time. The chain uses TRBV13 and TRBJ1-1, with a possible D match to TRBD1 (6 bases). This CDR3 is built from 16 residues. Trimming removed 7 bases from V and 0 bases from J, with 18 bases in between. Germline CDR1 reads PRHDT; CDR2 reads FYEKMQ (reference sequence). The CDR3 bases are TGTGCCAGCACTCTTGTCCAGGGGATCGTGAACACTGAAGCTTTCTTT. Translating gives CASTLVQGIVNTEAFF.

CDR3 sequence: CASSTWTGPEQYF. As DNA, the CDR3 is TGTGCCAGTAGTACCTGGACAGGCCCCGAGCAGTACTTC. The chain recombines TRBV19 with TRBJ2-7, with 7 bases lining up with TRBD1. V dropped 4 bases and J dropped 6; count of bases not matched to a gene: 6. Germline V gives CDR1 LNHDA, CDR2 SQIVND (reference sequence). The CDR3 sequence is 13 residues long.

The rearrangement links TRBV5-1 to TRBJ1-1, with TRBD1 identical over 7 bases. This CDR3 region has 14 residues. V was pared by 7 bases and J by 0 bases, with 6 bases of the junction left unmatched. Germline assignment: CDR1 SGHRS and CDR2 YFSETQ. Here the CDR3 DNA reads TGCGCCAGCGATCCTACAGGGGTGAACACTGAAGCTTTCTTT. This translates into CASDPTGVNTEAFF.

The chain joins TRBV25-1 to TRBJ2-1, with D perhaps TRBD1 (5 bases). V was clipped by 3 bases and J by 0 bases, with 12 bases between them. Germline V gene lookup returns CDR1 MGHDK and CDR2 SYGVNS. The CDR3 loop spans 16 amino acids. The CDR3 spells CASSDQGASSYNEQFF. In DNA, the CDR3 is TGTGCCAGCAGTGATCAAGGGGCGAGCTCCTACAATGAGCAGTTCTTC. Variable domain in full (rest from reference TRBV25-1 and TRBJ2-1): EADIYQTPRYLVIGTGKKITLECSQTMGHDKMYWYQQDPGMELHLIHYSYGVNSTEKGDLSSESTVSRIRTEHFPLTLESARPSHTSQYLCASSDQGASSYNEQFFGPGTRLTVL.

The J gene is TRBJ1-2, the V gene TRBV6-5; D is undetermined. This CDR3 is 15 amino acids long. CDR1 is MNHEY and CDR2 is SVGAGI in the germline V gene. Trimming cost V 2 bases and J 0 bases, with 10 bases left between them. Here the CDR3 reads CASSYIDSANYGYTF. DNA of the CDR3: TGTGCCAGCAGTTACATAGATTCGGCTAACTATGGCTACACCTTC.